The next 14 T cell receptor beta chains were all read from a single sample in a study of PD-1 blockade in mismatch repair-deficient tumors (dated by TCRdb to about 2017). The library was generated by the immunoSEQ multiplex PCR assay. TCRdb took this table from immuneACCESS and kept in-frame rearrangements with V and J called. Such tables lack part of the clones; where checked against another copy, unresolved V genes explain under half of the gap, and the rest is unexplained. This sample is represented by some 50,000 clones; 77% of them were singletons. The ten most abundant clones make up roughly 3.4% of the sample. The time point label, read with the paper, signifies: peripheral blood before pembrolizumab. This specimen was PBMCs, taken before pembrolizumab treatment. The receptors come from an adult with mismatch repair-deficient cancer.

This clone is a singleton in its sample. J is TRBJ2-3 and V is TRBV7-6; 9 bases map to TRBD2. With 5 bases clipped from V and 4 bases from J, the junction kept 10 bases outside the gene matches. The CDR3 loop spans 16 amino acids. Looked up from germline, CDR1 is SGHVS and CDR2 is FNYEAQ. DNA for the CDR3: TGTGCCAGCAGCCCACTCGGGACTAGCCCCTCAGATACGCAGTATTTT. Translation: CASSPLGTSPSDTQYF.

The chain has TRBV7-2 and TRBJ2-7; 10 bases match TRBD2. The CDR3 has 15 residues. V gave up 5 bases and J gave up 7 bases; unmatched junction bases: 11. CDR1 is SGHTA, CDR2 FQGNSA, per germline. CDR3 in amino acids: CASSPGGGLAKEQYF. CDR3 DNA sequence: TGTGCCAGCAGCCCCGGGGGGGGACTAGCGAAGGAGCAGTACTTC.

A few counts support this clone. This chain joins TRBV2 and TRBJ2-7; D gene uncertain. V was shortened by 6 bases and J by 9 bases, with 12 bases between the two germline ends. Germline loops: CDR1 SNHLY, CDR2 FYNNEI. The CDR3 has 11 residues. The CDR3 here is CASRMERVQYF. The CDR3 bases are TGTGCCAGCAGAATGGAGCGAGTGCAGTACTTC.

The CDR3: CAIRDPGNEQFF. CDR3 DNA: TGTGCCATCAGGGACCCCGGTAATGAGCAGTTCTTC. J is TRBJ2-1 and V is TRBV10-3; no firm D call. This CDR3 has 12 amino acids. Trimming cost V 6 bases and J 7 bases, with 10 bases left between them. From germline, CDR1 is ENHRY and CDR2 SYGVKD.

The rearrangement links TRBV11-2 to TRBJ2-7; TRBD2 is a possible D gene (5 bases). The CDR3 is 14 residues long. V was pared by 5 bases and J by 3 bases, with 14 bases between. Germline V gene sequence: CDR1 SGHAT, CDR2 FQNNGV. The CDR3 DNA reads TGTGCCAGCAGCCCCAGGACTGAGGGCTACGAGCAGTACTTC. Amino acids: CASSPRTEGYEQYF. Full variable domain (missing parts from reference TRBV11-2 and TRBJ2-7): EAGVAQSPRYKIIEKRQSVAFWCNPISGHATLYWYQQILGQGPKLLIQFQNNGVVDDSQLPKDRFSAERLKGVDSTLKIQPAKLEDSAVYLCASSPRTEGYEQYFGPGTRLTVT.

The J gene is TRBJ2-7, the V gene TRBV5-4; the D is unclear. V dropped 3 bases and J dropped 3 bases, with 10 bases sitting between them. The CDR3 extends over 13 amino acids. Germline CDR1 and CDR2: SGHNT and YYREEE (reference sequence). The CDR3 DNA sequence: TGTGCCAGCAGCTCCCCTTACCTCTACGAGCAGTACTTC. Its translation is CASSSPYLYEQYF.

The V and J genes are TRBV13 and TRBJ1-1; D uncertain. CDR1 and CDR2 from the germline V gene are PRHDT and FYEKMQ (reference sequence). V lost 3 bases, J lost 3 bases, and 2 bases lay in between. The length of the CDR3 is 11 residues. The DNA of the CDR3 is TGTGCCAGCAGCTTGGACACTGAAGCTTTCTTT. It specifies CASSLDTEAFF.

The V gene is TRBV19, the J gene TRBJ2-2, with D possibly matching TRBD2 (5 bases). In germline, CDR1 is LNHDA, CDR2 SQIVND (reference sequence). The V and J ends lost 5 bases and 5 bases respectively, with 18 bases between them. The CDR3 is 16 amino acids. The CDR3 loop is CASSPLQRRDTGELFF. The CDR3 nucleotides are TGTGCCAGTAGTCCCCTCCAGCGGAGAGATACCGGGGAGCTGTTTTTT. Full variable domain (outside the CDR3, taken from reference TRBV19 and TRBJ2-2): DGGITQSPKYLFRKEGQNVTLSCEQNLNHDAMYWYRQDPGQGLRLIYYSQIVNDFQKGDIAEGYSVSREKKESFPLTVTSAQKNPTAFYLCASSPLQRRDTGELFFGEGSRLTVL.

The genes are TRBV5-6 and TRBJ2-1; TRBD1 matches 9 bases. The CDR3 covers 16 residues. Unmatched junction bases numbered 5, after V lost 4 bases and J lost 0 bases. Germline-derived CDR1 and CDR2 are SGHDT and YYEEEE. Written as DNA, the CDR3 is TGTGCCAGCAGCGACGACAGGGGGAGCTCCTACAATGAGCAGTTCTTC. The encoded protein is CASSDDRGSSYNEQFF.

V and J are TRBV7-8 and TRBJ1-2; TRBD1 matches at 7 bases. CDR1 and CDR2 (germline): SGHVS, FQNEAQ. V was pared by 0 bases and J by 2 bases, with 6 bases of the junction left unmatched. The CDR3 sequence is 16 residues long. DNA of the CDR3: TGTGCCAGCAGCTTAGCGAGTACAGGGGCGAACTATGGCTACACCTTC. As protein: CASSLASTGANYGYTF.

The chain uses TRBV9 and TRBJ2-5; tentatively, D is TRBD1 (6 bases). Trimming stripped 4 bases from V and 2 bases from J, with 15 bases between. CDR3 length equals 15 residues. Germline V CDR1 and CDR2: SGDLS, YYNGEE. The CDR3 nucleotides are TGTGCCAGCAGCAACTCCGGGACAACGCAAGAGACCCAGTACTTC. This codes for CASSNSGTTQETQYF.

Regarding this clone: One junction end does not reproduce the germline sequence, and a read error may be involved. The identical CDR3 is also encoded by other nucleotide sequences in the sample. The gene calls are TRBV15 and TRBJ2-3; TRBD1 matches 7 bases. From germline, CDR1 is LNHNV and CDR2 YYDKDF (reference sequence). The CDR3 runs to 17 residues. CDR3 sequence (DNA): TGTGCTACCAGCTATTTCCCCCGGGACAGTAGCACAGATACGCAGTATTTT. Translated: CATSYFPRDSSTDTQYF. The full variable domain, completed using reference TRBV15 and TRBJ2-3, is DAMVIQNPRYQVTQFGKPVTLSCSQTLNHNVMYWYQQKSSQAPKLLFHYYDKDFNNEADTPDNFQSRRPNTSFCFLDIRSPGLGDTAMYLCATSYFPRDSSTDTQYFGPGTRLTVL.

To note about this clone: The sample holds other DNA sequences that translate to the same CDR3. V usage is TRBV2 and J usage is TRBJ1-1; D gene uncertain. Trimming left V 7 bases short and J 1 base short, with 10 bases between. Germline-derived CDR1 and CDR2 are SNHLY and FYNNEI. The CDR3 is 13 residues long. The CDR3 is CASTKGENTEAFF. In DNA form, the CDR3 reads TGTGCCAGCACAAAAGGAGAGAACACTGAAGCTTTCTTT.

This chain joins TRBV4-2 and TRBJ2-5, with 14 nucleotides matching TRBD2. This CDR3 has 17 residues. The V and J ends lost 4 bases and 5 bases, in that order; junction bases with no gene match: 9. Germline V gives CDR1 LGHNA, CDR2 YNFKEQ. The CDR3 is CASSPGTSGSHDETQYF. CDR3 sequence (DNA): TGTGCCAGCAGCCCCGGGACTAGCGGGAGCCACGACGAGACCCAGTACTTC.